A single sample gave rise to the 18 T cell receptor beta chains below, sequenced in a study of T cell repertoires in cytomegalovirus infection. TCRdb passed the reads through MiXCR, listing each CDR3 protein once. The top ten clones hold 2.5% to 3% of a sample with roughly 760,000 distinct CDR3 sequences, 35% of them seen once. The specimen sequenced was PBMCs. The receptor set was obtained from a human donor in good health (CMV status not recorded). Some clones in this sample may be carry-over from other donors' samples.

This clonotype was seen many times. This chain joins TRBV28 and TRBJ2-7, with D uncertain. In germline, CDR1 is MDHEN, CDR2 SYDVKM. Deletions cut 5 bases from V and 2 bases from J, with 7 bases between. This CDR3 spans 12 amino acids. Here the CDR3 DNA reads TGTGCCAGCAGTCTCCAGGCCTACGAGCAGTACTTC. Translated, it gives CASSLQAYEQYF.

The chain combines TRBV6-5 with TRBJ2-6; D remains unclear. Germline lookup yields CDR1 MNHEY and CDR2 SVGAGI. V was clipped by 2 bases and J by 0 bases, with 5 bases between them. The CDR3 extends over 15 amino acids. As DNA, the CDR3 is TGTGCCAGCAGTTACGTCGGCTCTGGGGCCAACGTCCTGACTTTC. It is translated as CASSYVGSGANVLTF.

This clonotype was seen a few times. The genes are TRBV20-1 and TRBJ1-5; 9 bases line up with TRBD1. The CDR3 contains 13 residues. Germline trimming cut 3 bases from V and 5 bases from J; bases unmatched to any gene: 2. The germline V gene encodes CDR1 DFQATT and CDR2 SNEGSKA (reference sequence). CDR3 DNA sequence: TGCAGTGCTAGCCGGGACAGGGATCAGCCCCAGCATTTT. This encodes CSASRDRDQPQHF.

In its sample, this clonotype was seen once. This chain joins TRBV19 and TRBJ2-7; 8 nucleotides match TRBD1. V shed 1 base and J 3 bases; nucleotides not matched to a gene: 17. CDR1 and CDR2 from the germline V gene are LNHDA and SQIVND (reference sequence). This CDR3 has 19 residues. The CDR3 coding sequence is TGTGCCAGTAGTATAGCCCCTATAGTTCCGGGACAGGCCTACTACGAGCAGTACTTC. Translated, it gives CASSIAPIVPGQAYYEQYF.

The chain links TRBV9 to TRBJ2-7; D uncertain. V lost 1 base to trimming and J lost 1 base, with 9 bases between them. The CDR3 loop spans 14 amino acids. Germline V gene sequence: CDR1 SGDLS, CDR2 YYNGEE. The CDR3 coding sequence is TGTGCCAGCAGCGTAACATCCTATTCCTACGAGCAGTACTTC. Protein: CASSVTSYSYEQYF.

The table lists this clonotype with a few counts. The rearrangement uses TRBV19 and TRBJ2-1; TRBD2 agrees at 10 bases. Germline V gene data show CDR1 as LNHDA and CDR2 as SQIVND (reference sequence). The CDR3 totals 16 residues. With V trimmed by 8 bases and J by 3 bases, 10 bases remained unmatched. CDR3 DNA sequence: TGTGCCAGTCGGCCCACTAGCGGGAAGGTCTACAATGAGCAGTTCTTC. Protein sequence: CASRPTSGKVYNEQFF.

The chain recombines TRBV7-2 with TRBJ2-5; no clear D gene. Germline V lookup: CDR1 SGHTA, CDR2 FQGNSA. Trimming shortened V by 5 bases and J by 4 bases, and 17 bases separated the two germline ends. This CDR3 has 15 amino acids. The CDR3 nucleotides read TGTGCCAGCAGCCGTTCACTCCGATCCTCAGAGACCCAGTACTTC. Translation: CASSRSLRSSETQYF.

The table lists this clonotype with a few counts. The rearrangement uses TRBV12-3 or TRBV12-4 and TRBJ2-1; TRBD1 agrees at 7 bases. The CDR3 runs 14 residues. The V segment lost 5 bases and the J segment 5 bases; nucleotides outside the gene matches: 6. The chain's CDR3 is CASSPRDSDNEQFF. The CDR3 region has the DNA TGTGCCAGCAGTCCCCGGGACAGTGACAATGAGCAGTTCTTC.

The rearrangement links TRBV19 to TRBJ1-1; D might be TRBD1 (5 bases). CDR3 length equals 14 residues. Germline loops: CDR1 LNHDA, CDR2 SQIVND (reference sequence). The V and J ends lost 3 bases and 3 bases respectively, with 11 bases between them. The CDR3 DNA follows: TGTGCCAGTAGTATCGGAGGGGCCTACACTGAAGCTTTCTTT. Protein product: CASSIGGAYTEAFF.

This clonotype showed up just a few times. The genes are TRBV24-1 and TRBJ2-3, with a tentative D call TRBD2 (5 bases). V dropped 3 bases and J dropped 1 base, with 13 bases sitting between them. CDR1 KGHDR and CDR2 SFDVKD come from the germline V gene. This CDR3 comprises 16 residues. The DNA for the CDR3 is TGTGCCACCAGTGATCCAGAGGGCGTTCGCACAGATACGCAGTATTTT. Encoded protein: CATSDPEGVRTDTQYF.

CDR3 region: CATSRDIGEKETQYF. The CDR3 nucleotides are TGTGCCACCAGCAGAGATATTGGTGAAAAAGAGACCCAGTACTTC. This rearrangement joins TRBV15 to TRBJ2-5; D not certain. This CDR3 spans 15 amino acids. From germline, CDR1 is LNHNV and CDR2 YYDKDF (reference sequence). V was shortened by 0 bases and J by 3 bases, with 11 bases between the two germline ends. The complete variable domain, with remaining parts taken from reference TRBV15 and TRBJ2-5, reads DAMVIQNPRYQVTQFGKPVTLSCSQTLNHNVMYWYQQKSSQAPKLLFHYYDKDFNNEADTPDNFQSRRPNTSFCFLDIRSPGLGDTAMYLCATSRDIGEKETQYFGPGTRLLVL.

The V and J genes are TRBV20-1 and TRBJ2-7; D not resolved. This CDR3 has 12 residues. CDR1 DFQATT and CDR2 SNEGSKA come from the germline V gene (reference sequence). V gave up 0 bases and J gave up 2 bases, with 5 bases separating them. The CDR3 loop is CSARENTYEQYF. The CDR3 DNA sequence: TGCAGTGCTAGAGAAAACACCTACGAGCAGTACTTC.

This clonotype has a count of ten or more. The rearrangement links TRBV7-8 to TRBJ1-5; D uncertain. The CDR3 is 13 amino acids. CDR1 and CDR2 (germline): SGHVS, FQNEAQ. The germline V and J ends were trimmed by 1 base and 5 bases, with 6 bases remaining between them. The CDR3 loop is CASSLVSDQPQHF. Written as DNA, the CDR3 is TGTGCCAGCAGCTTAGTGTCCGATCAGCCCCAGCATTTT.

This clonotype has just a few counts. The chain employs TRBV4-2 and TRBJ2-1, with D unclear. Trimming left V 2 bases short and J 2 bases short, with 22 bases between. The germline V gene has CDR1 LGHNA and CDR2 YNFKEQ. The CDR3 totals 19 residues. In nucleotides, the CDR3 is TGTGCCAGCAGCCAACGAGCTCCTCCCCTCCATCTAACCTACAATGAGCAGTTCTTC. Translated: CASSQRAPPLHLTYNEQFF.

The rearrangement uses TRBV12-3 or TRBV12-4 and TRBJ2-7; the D is unclear. The CDR3 extends over 16 amino acids. V gave up 5 bases and J gave up 0 bases, with 17 bases separating them. In nucleotides, the CDR3 is TGTGCCAGCAGTGCACCCCTAGGAAGGGCCTCCTACGAGCAGTACTTC. Translated, it gives CASSAPLGRASYEQYF.

The V gene is TRBV5-6, the J gene TRBJ1-4; D might be TRBD1 (6 bases). The germline V gene encodes CDR1 SGHDT and CDR2 YYEEEE. This CDR3 has 16 amino acids. The ends were cut back, 1 base at V and 7 bases at J, with 17 bases in the middle. This CDR3 reads CASSLNSGRRGEKLFF. The CDR3 nucleotides read TGTGCCAGCAGCTTGAATTCGGGGCGCAGGGGTGAAAAACTGTTTTTT.

This clonotype has a handful of counts. This rearrangement joins TRBV19 to TRBJ2-3, with D unresolved. Trimming pared 3 bases from V and 3 bases from J, leaving 7 bases between. Germline CDR1 reads LNHDA; CDR2 reads SQIVND (reference sequence). The CDR3 is 13 residues long. The CDR3 spells CASSIGRTDTQYF. CDR3 DNA sequence: TGTGCCAGTAGTATCGGGCGGACAGATACGCAGTATTTT.

The chain has TRBV7-9 and TRBJ1-2, with TRBD1 matching 8 bases. This CDR3 has 15 residues. The germline gives CDR1 SEHNR, CDR2 FQNEAQ (reference sequence). V was pared by 4 bases and J by 8 bases, with 12 bases of the junction left unmatched. The CDR3 protein is CASSSKTGVERGYTF. The CDR3 DNA reads as TGTGCCAGCAGCTCCAAGACAGGGGTAGAGAGAGGCTACACCTTC. Full variable domain (outside the CDR3, taken from reference TRBV7-9 and TRBJ1-2): DTGVSQNPRHKITKRGQNVTFRCDPISEHNRLYWYRQTLGQGPEFLTYFQNEAQLEKSRLLSDRFSAERPKGSFSTLEIQRTEQGDSAMYLCASSSKTGVERGYTFGSGTRLTVV.